The rows below give T cell receptor beta chains drawn from one sample of a study of shared clonotypes between healthy human individuals. Assay used: immunoSEQ multiplex PCR; TCRdb lists only in-frame clones, some missing. The table shows fewer than 1.4 million clones, with 75% to 80% occurring only once. Sequencing was carried out using memory CD4+ T cells from PBMCs. The receptors were sampled from a man in his late teens or twenties in good health. Some clones in this sample may be carry-over from other donors' samples. CDR3s include the opening cysteine and the closing phenylalanine or tryptophan. The D gene is left open where the match is weak. The size entry is marked missing in some rows and otherwise reads once, few, many or a size class.

V gene: TRBV6-4; clone size: NA; D gene: TRBD1; J gene: TRBJ1-2; CDR3 DNA: TGTGCCAGCAGTGTGGACAGGGGGCGTAGTGGCTACACCTTC; CDR3 protein: CASSVDRGRSGYTF
V gene: TRBV5-5; clone size: once; D gene: TRBD1; J gene: TRBJ1-2; CDR3 DNA: TGTGCCAGCAGCTTCTATGACAGGGCCTACACCTTC; CDR3 protein: CASSFYDRAYTF
V gene: TRBV5-4; clone size: few; D gene: NA; J gene: TRBJ2-4; CDR3 DNA: TGTGCCAGCAGCCCTAAAGGAGGGGAAAACATTCAGTACTTC; CDR3 protein: CASSPKGGENIQYF
V gene: TRBV7-3; clone size: NA; D gene: TRBD1; J gene: TRBJ2-1; CDR3 DNA: TGTGCCAGCAGCGCCTACAGGGGGCAGTGGGACAATGAGCAGTTCTTC; CDR3 protein: CASSAYRGQWDNEQFF
V gene: TRBV6-5; clone size: NA; D gene: NA; J gene: TRBJ1-1; CDR3 DNA: TGTGCCAGCCTCAAAGGTCAGGGCCTAACTGAAGCTTTCTTT; CDR3 protein: CASLKGQGLTEAFF
V gene: TRBV6-5; clone size: NA; D gene: NA; J gene: TRBJ1-2; CDR3 DNA: TGTGCCAGCAGCCGGGGGCTTTATGATGGCTACACCTTC; CDR3 protein: CASSRGLYDGYTF
V gene: TRBV2; clone size: NA; D gene: TRBD2; J gene: TRBJ2-3; CDR3 DNA: TGTGCCAGCAGATCCCCTAGCGGGAGCTCACTAGATACGCAGTATTTT; CDR3 protein: CASRSPSGSSLDTQYF
V gene: TRBV25-1; clone size: NA; D gene: NA; J gene: TRBJ2-3; CDR3 DNA: TGTGCCAGCAGGGGGGACTTCCCCACAGATACGCAGTATTTT; CDR3 protein: CASRGDFPTDTQYF
V gene: TRBV5-1; clone size: many; D gene: NA; J gene: TRBJ2-6; CDR3 DNA: TGCGCCAGCAGCACTAGTGGGGCCAACGTCCTGACTTTC; CDR3 protein: CASSTSGANVLTF
V gene: TRBV7-6; clone size: NA; D gene: TRBD1; J gene: TRBJ2-2; CDR3 DNA: TGTGCCAGCAGCTTAGCTCGCTTGCAGGGGGTTAGCACCGGGGAGCTGTTTTTT; CDR3 protein: CASSLARLQGVSTGELFF
V gene: TRBV6-6; clone size: few; D gene: NA; J gene: TRBJ1-4; CDR3 DNA: TGTGCCAGCAGTTACGAGACGTATGAAAAACTGTTTTTT; CDR3 protein: CASSYETYEKLFF
V gene: TRBV4-2; clone size: NA; D gene: TRBD2; J gene: TRBJ2-1; CDR3 DNA: TGTGCCAGCAGCCAGCAGACTAGCGGGAGGTACAATGAGCAGTTCTTC; CDR3 protein: CASSQQTSGRYNEQFF
V gene: TRBV6-5; clone size: NA; D gene: NA; J gene: TRBJ2-7; CDR3 DNA: TGTGCCAGCAGTTACTATCCGACAGGATCCTACGAGCAGTACTTC; CDR3 protein: CASSYYPTGSYEQYF
V gene: TRBV7-2; clone size: once; D gene: TRBD2; J gene: TRBJ2-1; CDR3 DNA: TGTGCCAGCAGCCCAACTAGCGGGGCCTACAATGAGCAGTTCTTC; CDR3 protein: CASSPTSGAYNEQFF